This section outlines one TCR beta chain sequence together with its context. Antigen: not known. These data originate in a study of cytomegalovirus exposure and HLA in healthy donors. The PCR used 60 Vbeta and 13 Jbeta primers. Repertoires were generated with immunoSEQ multiplex PCR, while TCRdb's copy carries only in-frame clones and drops some. The repertoire holds roughly 180,000 clones, around 82% seen once, with under 1.1% in the top ten. Germline CDR1 MDHEN, CDR2 SYDVKM. The CDR3 runs to 15 residues. V lost 5 bases, J lost 4 bases, and 10 bases stayed unmatched. Study-level findings and limits: There were a few CMV-associated chains whose specificity for CMV antigens was confirmed in vitro. Roughly uniform depth of sequencing across donors was assumed in presence/absence analyses. HLA alleles showed associations with about 15,000 TCR beta sequences in a later analysis, at a 0.05 false discovery rate. The classifier was said to identify cytomegalovirus status with high specificity and sensitivity.

The material sequenced was PBMCs. This sequence originates from a man aged 25-40 years in good health and CMV-seronegative. This chain joins TRBV28 and TRBJ1-2; the match to TRBD1 covers 7 bases. CDR3 residues: CASSQSPGGIYGYTF. The CDR3 nucleotides read TGTGCCAGCAGTCAATCTCCAGGGGGTATCTATGGCTACACCTTC.